The 9 T cell receptor beta chains presented below share a single source sample, sequenced in a study of T cell repertoires in cytomegalovirus infection. TCRdb itself ran the reads through MiXCR, one entry per CDR3 protein. The sample has fewer than 950,000 distinct CDR3 sequences; approximately 32% are singletons. These receptors have no known antigen. The sequenced sample was cultured CD8+ T cells from PBMCs, obtained from culture after CMV antigen stimulation. Source of these receptors: a human donor in good health (CMV status not recorded). Some clones in this sample may be carry-over from other donors' samples.

The V gene is TRBV24-1, the J gene TRBJ1-4; weak D call: TRBD1 (5 bases). Germline CDR1 is KGHDR and CDR2 is SFDVKD. Deletions cut 3 bases from V and 4 bases from J, with 14 bases between. This CDR3 is built from 16 residues. In nucleotides, the CDR3 is TGTGCCACCAGTGATCCTGGGGACGGAATTAATGAAAAACTGTTTTTT. Protein sequence: CATSDPGDGINEKLFF.

In nucleotides, the CDR3 is TGTGCCAGCAGTCCGACAGGGGGGAGCTACGAGCAGTACGTC. Encoded protein: CASSPTGGSYEQYV. V gene TRBV2 combines with J gene TRBJ2-7, with 9 positions matching TRBD1. Germline CDR1 SNHLY, CDR2 FYNNEI. The V gene end was trimmed by 5 bases and the J gene end by 3 bases; junction bases not matched to a gene: 5. The CDR3 extends over 14 amino acids.

This clonotype was seen a few times. J is TRBJ2-7 and V is TRBV27, with D possibly TRBD1 on 6 matching bases. V was trimmed by 2 bases and J by 0 bases, leaving 11 bases between them. CDR1 and CDR2 from the germline V gene are MNHEY and SMNVEV (reference sequence). The CDR3 is 15 residues long. The CDR3, as DNA: TGTGCCAGCAGTTTACGGGACACGGACTCCTACGAGCAGTACTTC. Translation gives CASSLRDTDSYEQYF.

This clonotype was seen more than once but under ten times. This chain connects TRBV7-9 to TRBJ2-5; the match to TRBD2 covers 11 bases. Germline CDR1 and CDR2: SEHNR and FQNEAQ (reference sequence). The length of the CDR3 is 17 residues. Losses at the gene ends were 5 bases for V and 2 bases for J; bases not matched to a gene: 10. For the CDR3, the DNA is TGTGCCAGCAGCCGGAAGTCGACTAGCGGGATGCAAGAGACCCAGTACTTC. Protein product: CASSRKSTSGMQETQYF.

This clonotype was seen more than once but under ten times. This chain links TRBV20-1 with TRBJ1-3; D is unresolved. Germline CDR1 reads DFQATT; CDR2 reads SNEGSKA (reference sequence). Trimming shortened V by 5 bases and J by 1 base, and 12 bases separated the two germline ends. This CDR3 has 14 amino acids. CDR3 region: CSAPAKISGNTIYF. The CDR3 DNA reads TGCAGTGCTCCCGCAAAGATTTCTGGAAACACCATATATTTT.

This clonotype was seen once. At one of its ends the junction is not consistent with the germline gene, which may arise from a read error. The V gene is TRBV19, the J gene TRBJ1-6; tentative D call: TRBD1 (5 bases). Germline-derived CDR1 and CDR2 are LNHDA and SQIVND (reference sequence). There are 11 residues in the CDR3. Here the CDR3 DNA reads TGTGCCAGTAGTGGAGCCGGGACTGTCTACTTT. This encodes CASSGAGTVYF.

J is TRBJ2-3 and V is TRBV20-1, with 8 bases lining up with TRBD2. CDR1 and CDR2 (germline): DFQATT, SNEGSKA (reference sequence). The CDR3 totals 15 residues. Unmatched junction bases numbered 5, after V lost 2 bases and J lost 1 base. The CDR3 region is CSARTLSGGTDTQYF. The CDR3, as DNA: TGCAGTGCTAGAACCCTTAGCGGGGGCACAGATACGCAGTATTTT.

This clonotype has more than one count but fewer than ten. This sequence joins TRBV19 and TRBJ1-1, with no clear D. Germline CDR1 reads LNHDA; CDR2 reads SQIVND (reference sequence). The CDR3 runs 16 residues. V was shortened by 5 bases and J by 1 base, with 17 bases between the two germline ends. For the CDR3, the DNA is TGTGCCAGTAGTCCGGTCCACTCTTGGGGGAACACTGAAGCTTTCTTT. It is translated as CASSPVHSWGNTEAFF. The whole variable domain, remainder taken from reference TRBV19 and TRBJ1-1, is DGGITQSPKYLFRKEGQNVTLSCEQNLNHDAMYWYRQDPGQGLRLIYYSQIVNDFQKGDIAEGYSVSREKKESFPLTVTSAQKNPTAFYLCASSPVHSWGNTEAFFGQGTRLTVV.

Here the CDR3 DNA reads TGTGCCAGCAGTCCCCCCCTCCGAGCCCTCCACTTT. This codes for CASSPPLRALHF. V and J are TRBV27 and TRBJ1-6; unclear D gene. The CDR3 runs 12 residues. The germline V gene has CDR1 MNHEY and CDR2 SMNVEV (reference sequence). The V gene lost 5 bases and the J gene lost 14 bases, with 13 bases spanning the gap.